These 19 T cell receptor beta chains originate from one sample sequenced in a study of T cell responses to AZD1222 COVID-19 vaccine. Using immunoSEQ multiplex PCR, the repertoire was profiled, and TCRdb retains in-frame clones only, with some absent. The profile shows 100,000 to 150,000 clones, 70% to 90% of them singletons. The source was peripheral blood, collected on day 0 of AZD1222 vaccination. The receptor set was obtained from an adult in good health.

V and J are TRBV6-5 and TRBJ2-1; 10 nucleotides agree with TRBD2. Looked up from germline, CDR1 is MNHEY and CDR2 is SVGAGI. The CDR3 loop spans 15 amino acids. J gave up 7 bases and V 6 bases, and 9 bases lay outside the gene matches. This CDR3 is CASSSVAGGVNEQFF. CDR3 DNA: TGTGCCAGCAGCTCGGTAGCGGGGGGTGTGAATGAGCAGTTCTTC.

The chain has TRBV11-2 and TRBJ1-3; 10 bases match TRBD1. J lost 0 bases, V lost 6 bases, and 2 bases had no gene match. Germline V lookup: CDR1 SGHAT, CDR2 FQNNGV. This CDR3 has 15 residues. This CDR3 is CASSWTGGSGNTIYF. As DNA, the CDR3 is TGTGCCAGCAGTTGGACAGGGGGCTCTGGAAACACCATATATTTT.

The chain uses TRBV3-1 (or the pseudogene TRBV3-2) and TRBJ1-4; D is unresolved. Germline CDR1 is LGHDT and CDR2 is YNNKEL (reference sequence). This CDR3 has 15 amino acids. The V and J ends lost 2 bases and 4 bases respectively, with 11 bases between them. The CDR3 reads CASSQFITVNEKLFF. The CDR3 DNA follows: TGTGCCAGCAGCCAATTCATAACGGTTAATGAAAAACTGTTTTTT.

This chain links TRBV3-1 (or the pseudogene TRBV3-2) with TRBJ1-1; no clear D gene. Germline CDR1 is LGHDT and CDR2 is YNNKEL (reference sequence). CDR3 length equals 17 residues. V shed 0 bases and J shed 0 bases, with 14 bases lying between them. This chain's CDR3 is CASSQELSADLNTEAFF. The DNA for the CDR3 is TGTGCCAGCAGCCAAGAATTGTCGGCAGATTTGAACACTGAAGCTTTCTTT.

The chain is built from TRBV5-1 and TRBJ1-2, with TRBD1 as a possible D gene (5 bases). Germline CDR1 is SGHRS and CDR2 is YFSETQ. V dropped 7 bases and J dropped 10 bases, with 17 bases sitting between them. The CDR3 is 12 residues long. CDR3 in amino acids: CASGAGGIDYTF. CDR3 sequence (DNA): TGCGCCAGCGGGGCAGGAGGGATTGACTACACCTTC.

V usage is TRBV4-2 and J usage is TRBJ1-2; tentatively, D is TRBD1 (5 bases). CDR1 is LGHNA and CDR2 is YNFKEQ in the germline V gene. The V end was cut by 0 bases, the J end by 8 bases, with 16 bases between. The CDR3 sequence is 15 residues long. CDR3 sequence: CASSQDRGADWGYTF. CDR3 nucleotide sequence: TGTGCCAGCAGCCAAGATCGAGGGGCGGATTGGGGCTACACCTTC.

The chain carries TRBV4-1 and TRBJ2-2; TRBD2 might be the D (5 bases). This CDR3 is 18 amino acids long. Germline CDR1 and CDR2: MGHRA and YSYEKL. V shed 0 bases and J shed 0 bases, with 14 bases lying between them. The CDR3 DNA is TGCGCCAGCAGCCAAGATTTGAACCGGCGGGCGAACACCGGGGAGCTGTTTTTT. Translated, it gives CASSQDLNRRANTGELFF.

The chain uses TRBV29-1 and TRBJ1-2; D perhaps matches TRBD1 (5 bases). Germline CDR1 is SQVTM and CDR2 is ANQGSEA. Trimming removed 4 bases from V and 6 bases from J, with 12 bases in between. The CDR3 sequence is 12 residues long. The CDR3 DNA sequence: TGCAGCGTTGGTGAGGGGTCGGATGGCTACACCTTC. It encodes CSVGEGSDGYTF.

J is TRBJ1-2 and V is TRBV14, with D possibly being TRBD1 (6 bases). This CDR3 region has 14 residues. Germline V gene sequence: CDR1 SGHDN, CDR2 FVKESK. Trimming took off 0 bases at V and 6 bases at J, with 11 bases between the two ends. CDR3 in DNA: TGTGCCAGCAGCCAAGATCATGGACAGAATGGCTACACCTTC. This translates into CASSQDHGQNGYTF.

The chain couples TRBV24-1 to TRBJ2-4; 11 bases fit TRBD1. CDR3 size: 19 residues. Looked up from germline, CDR1 is KGHDR and CDR2 is SFDVKD. V lost 9 bases and J lost 1; bases outside the gene matches: 16. CDR3 region: CATSLPGQGDLSAKNIQYF. The DNA of the CDR3 is TGTGCCACCTCCCTCCCGGGACAGGGGGACCTATCCGCCAAAAACATTCAGTACTTC.

V gene TRBV15 combines with J gene TRBJ1-1; TRBD1 aligns across 12 bases. Trimming took 4 bases from V and 2 from J; bases not matched to a gene: 5. Germline V gene lookup returns CDR1 LNHNV and CDR2 YYDKDF (reference sequence). This CDR3 contains 16 residues. CDR3 DNA sequence: TGTGCCACCAGCACCCGGGACAGGGGGCCAAACACTGAAGCTTTCTTT. This encodes CATSTRDRGPNTEAFF.

The chain couples TRBV5-1 to TRBJ1-1; 8 bases line up with TRBD1. From germline, CDR1 is SGHRS and CDR2 YFSETQ. V trimming: 4 bases; J trimming: 1 base; junction bases outside the gene matches: 3. CDR3 size: 14 residues. In nucleotides, the CDR3 is TGCGCCAGCAGCCGGACAGGGAGGAACACTGAAGCTTTCTTT. Protein: CASSRTGRNTEAFF.

The chain recombines TRBV27 with TRBJ2-2, with 11 bases matching TRBD2. CDR1 is MNHEY, CDR2 SMNVEV, per germline (reference sequence). Trimming took 2 bases from V and 6 from J; bases not matched to a gene: 2. The CDR3 extends over 15 amino acids. Written as DNA, the CDR3 is TGTGCCAGCAGTTTAGATAGCGGGGGGGCCGGGGAGCTGTTTTTT. It encodes CASSLDSGGAGELFF.

The J gene is TRBJ1-2, the V gene TRBV2; no clear D. V lost 1 base and J 7 bases, leaving 10 bases between the germline ends. CDR1 and CDR2 (germline): SNHLY, FYNNEI. This CDR3 is built from 13 residues. CDR3 residues: CASSEGTYFGYTF. The CDR3 DNA reads as TGTGCCAGCAGTGAAGGAACGTACTTTGGCTACACCTTC.

The gene calls are TRBV6-5 and TRBJ1-1, with a tentative D call TRBD1 (5 bases). CDR1 is MNHEY and CDR2 is SVGAGI in the germline V gene. Trimming shortened V by 6 bases and J by 6 bases, and 11 bases separated the two germline ends. The CDR3 covers 12 residues. CDR3 in amino acids: CASRGGDAEAFF. The CDR3 region has the DNA TGTGCCAGCAGGGGAGGGGACGCTGAAGCTTTCTTT.

This chain connects TRBV28 to TRBJ1-5, with a tentative D call TRBD1 (6 bases). The germline V gene has CDR1 MDHEN and CDR2 SYDVKM. With 0 bases removed from V and 3 bases from J, the gap between germline ends came to 15 bases. The CDR3 consists of 17 residues. CDR3 nucleotide sequence: TGTGCCAGCAGTTTATGCATCGGCAGGGGACCCAATCAGCCCCAGCATTTT. Its protein product is CASSLCIGRGPNQPQHF.

V and J are TRBV10-3 and TRBJ1-1; D is possibly TRBD1 (5 bases). V shed 7 bases and J shed 1 base, with 10 bases lying between them. This CDR3 has 13 amino acids. In germline, CDR1 is ENHRY, CDR2 SYGVKD. In DNA form, the CDR3 reads TGTGCCATCACCCTAGACAGGAACACTGAAGCTTTCTTT. It encodes CAITLDRNTEAFF.

The rearrangement links TRBV3-1 (or the pseudogene TRBV3-2) to TRBJ1-5; unclear D gene. The germline V gene has CDR1 LGHDT and CDR2 YNNKEL (reference sequence). The CDR3 loop spans 15 amino acids. The germline V and J ends were trimmed by 0 bases and 7 bases, with 13 bases remaining between them. The CDR3 DNA reads as TGTGCCAGCAGCCAAGATACGGTAGAAGGGCAGCCCCAGCATTTT. This codes for CASSQDTVEGQPQHF.

This clone has just one count. This chain joins TRBV6-2 or TRBV6-3 and TRBJ2-5; D might be TRBD1 (5 bases). Germline values: CDR1 MNHEY, CDR2 SVGEGT. V shed 0 bases and J shed 0 bases, with 8 bases lying between them. The CDR3 loop spans 15 amino acids. The CDR3 nucleotides read TGTGCCAGCAGTTACTCGGACAAGAACCAAGAGACCCAGTACTTC. It codes for CASSYSDKNQETQYF.